One T cell receptor (beta chain) is described in this entry. Its antigen remains unidentified. These data come from a study of T cells expressing NK-cell markers (dated by TCRdb to the early 2020s). For the wider study: In sorted CD3+CD56+NKG2C+, CD3+CD56+NKG2C- and CD3+CD56-NKG2C+ T-cell subsets from several donors, TCR beta-chain repertoires were profiled. Among the eight sequenced donors, only one was HCMV-seronegative, while the other seven were HCMV-seropositive. The eight sequenced donors were randomly selected healthy volunteers, three men and five women. Sequencing of the libraries produced 2 x 150 bp reads on Illumina HiSeq 2000/2500, MiSeq or NextSeq. General study outcomes and caveats: Whether the expanded NKG2C-expressing T cell clones were specific for HCMV antigens remained unclear. In roughly six donors, the dominant CD3+CD56+NKG2C+ clonotypes ranked among the top 10 CD8+ clonotypes, making up roughly 1.0-7.5% of CD8+ T cells. Those dominant clonotypes were again the most abundant among CD3+CD56-NKG2C+ cells in a handful of donors, at roughly 25-60.1%.

Taken from cysteine to phenylalanine, the CDR3 has 15 residues. Only the protein sequence is given. HCMV-specific IgG was detected in serum with a commercial ELISA kit to determine HCMV serostatus. Ficoll density gradient centrifugation was used to isolate peripheral blood mononuclear cells from blood. Sequenced using an Illumina HiSeq 2000. 5'RACE template switching, by which a universal primer site and unique molecular identifiers were added, was used to make TCR beta cDNA libraries. Synthesis of cDNA was primed from the TCR beta constant segment and was followed by two consecutive PCR amplification steps. As for the original processing: MIGEC was used to demultiplex reads and group the reads by UMI, and MiTCR was used to assemble and quantify clonotypes. To exclude erroneous sequences, any TCR cDNA sequence not supported by at least two reads was discarded. The tcR package was used for downstream repertoire analysis, and clonotypes were matched across fractions by CDR3 nucleotide sequence plus V segment. VDJmatch was used to annotate antigen specificity against VDJdb, with one amino acid substitution in CDR3 permitted. TCRdb reprocessed the public reads and reports one entry per CDR3 protein sequence, without DNA. These V and J calls are TCRdb output, not the study's own analysis. The sample has roughly 390,000 distinct CDR3 sequences on record. The ten top clones hold around 5.3% of the sample.

Sequencing was performed on blood T cells: a sorted CD56 or NKG2C T cell subset, CD4+ or CD8+ T cells, or bulk PBMC T cells (not recorded which). This TCR derives from a man between 18 and 69 years old in good health. The sequence links TRBV12-3 or TRBV12-4 to TRBJ2-5; there is no DNA to check the TCRdb D call of TRBD1. The CDR3 here reads CASNKVTGQQETQYF.